This TCR beta chain stems from a study of T cell responses to AZD1222 COVID-19 vaccine. Study-level results: All repertoire sampling was performed exclusively after the peak T cell response. Nearly half of spike-specific TCRs reportedly target unmutated variant regions. Two AZD1222 doses significantly raised spike-specific TCR breadth and depth over controls. Donors were chiefly white British, with a greater number of females, and clonal diversity was perhaps underestimated.

Produced via immunoSEQ multiplex PCR; TCRdb's table is partial and in-frame only. The sample records approximately 180,000 clones, around 90% being singletons. This clone was detected only once. Antigen: not known. CDR1 is SQVTM and CDR2 is ANQGSEA in the germline V gene. Trimming took off 6 bases at V and 5 bases at J, with 14 bases between the two ends. The CDR3 has 13 amino acids. The sequencing used peripheral blood, collected on day 0 of AZD1222 vaccination. The chain uses TRBV29-1 and TRBJ1-5; possibly TRBD1 for D (5 bases). This receptor was identified in an adult in good health. CDR3 sequence: CSVSTGTHQPQHF. The CDR3 DNA sequence: TGCAGCGTCTCCACCGGGACGCATCAGCCCCAGCATTTT.